This TCR beta chain was identified in a study of cytotoxic CD8 clonotypes in ibrutinib-treated CLL. At the level of the study: Once treatment had gone on for a median of 12 months, range 6 to 36, response samples were drawn.

Regarding the study as a whole: Baseline clonality, above age-matched healthy donor levels, tracked circulating CD8+ T-cell counts.

Some clones are missing from TCRdb's copy, which holds only in-frame ones; the method was immunoSEQ multiplex PCR. The table lists approximately 190,000 clones, more than 75% of them singletons, with approximately 10% in the top ten. With regard to this clone: Its antigen is currently unknown.

The CDR3 consists of 16 residues. The V gene's germline CDR1 is MNHEY and CDR2 SMNVEV (reference sequence). Trimming pared 2 bases from V and 6 bases from J, leaving 17 bases between. Extraction of around 2 micrograms of genomic DNA from cryopreserved PBMCs supplied material for TCR beta libraries. The chain uses TRBV27 and TRBJ1-5; D unclear. This material consisted of PBMCs, taken after 12 months of ibrutinib treatment. This receptor was obtained from a human donor with chronic lymphocytic leukemia. CDR3 sequence (DNA): TGTGCCAGCAGTTTAAGTCCGGCCAGTGCGGTTCAGCCCCAGCATTTT. Translating gives CASSLSPASAVQPQHF.